This TCR beta chain was obtained from a study of spatial heterogeneity in lung cancer. Study-level background: Sequences of the beta chain were consistently detected in greater numbers than alpha-chain sequences.

There are 14 residues in the CDR3. CDR1 is SQVTM, CDR2 ANQGSEA, per germline. Trimming took 4 bases from V and 1 from J; bases not matched to a gene: 4. Each CDR3 protein gets one entry after TCRdb re-called the 5' RACE reads with MiXCR. The table lists fewer than 25,000 distinct CDR3 sequences, roughly 9.7% of them singletons. Time point here: blood at routine non-recurrence follow-up after resection. V and J are TRBV29-1 and TRBJ2-7, with 10 bases that match TRBD1. The sequence derives from a male donor with early-stage non-small cell lung cancer. Sequences were derived from PBMCs, sampled at follow-up. The CDR3: CSVAGTGDSYEQYF. The CDR3 DNA is TGCAGCGTTGCCGGGACAGGGGATTCCTACGAGCAGTACTTC.